What follows is one T cell receptor (beta chain) and its context. The antigen is not known. This specimen belongs to a study of cytomegalovirus exposure and HLA in healthy donors. Regarding the study as a whole: Listed as cytomegalovirus-associated were 150 or so TCR beta chains. As a later analysis showed, a missense DCLRE1C variant was linked to trimming of TCR beta V- and J-genes.

Germline CDR1 and CDR2: SGDLS and YYNGEE. V was trimmed by 0 bases and J by 0 bases, leaving 5 bases between them. This CDR3 contains 14 residues. 60 Vbeta and 13 Jbeta primers were used in PCR. Data came from immunoSEQ multiplex PCR; TCRdb stores just in-frame clones and leaves some out. The data contain around 96,000 clones, 50% to 80% of them seen just once; the ten biggest clones take up 3.2%. The clonotype comes from a man aged 55 to 70 in good health and CMV-seronegative. Sequenced input: PBMCs. The chain combines TRBV9 with TRBJ2-3, with no clear D. CDR3 loop: CASSVGASTDTQYF. CDR3 bases: TGTGCCAGCAGCGTAGGAGCTAGCACAGATACGCAGTATTTT.